This T cell receptor beta chain is drawn from a study of diagnostic markers for celiac disease (dated by TCRdb to about 2020). No count is recorded, though its frequency marks this clonotype as large (0.1 to 1%). Its specific antigen is unknown. This sample was sequenced with an Illumina MiSeq. After the reads were reprocessed by TCRdb, one entry was made per CDR3 protein sequence, with no DNA. This sample's records show hundreds of distinct CDR3 sequences. The ten largest clones represent 25% to 35% of the sample. There are 20 amino acids in the CDR3, from cysteine to phenylalanine inclusive. DNA is not recorded here.

This sequence was found in a human donor. The sample consisted of either unsorted cells or a sorted T cell fraction (not recorded which). This chain is built from TRBV12-3 or TRBV12-4 and TRBJ1-3; TCRdb's D call of TRBD1 is untestable without DNA. The CDR3 reads CASSYPGGGFYHPSGNTIYF.